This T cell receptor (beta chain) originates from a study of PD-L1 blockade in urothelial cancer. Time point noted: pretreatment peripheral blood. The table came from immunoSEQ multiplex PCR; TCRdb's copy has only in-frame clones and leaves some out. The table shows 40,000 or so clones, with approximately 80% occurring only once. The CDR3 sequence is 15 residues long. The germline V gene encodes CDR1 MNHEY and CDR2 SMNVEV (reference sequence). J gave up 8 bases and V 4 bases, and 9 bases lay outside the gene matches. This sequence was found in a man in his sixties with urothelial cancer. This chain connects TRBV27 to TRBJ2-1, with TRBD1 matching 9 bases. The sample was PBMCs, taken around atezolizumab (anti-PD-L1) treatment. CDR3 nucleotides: TGTGCCAGCAGTTCCCCACAGGGGGCGGTTGATGAGCAGTTCTTC. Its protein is CASSSPQGAVDEQFF.